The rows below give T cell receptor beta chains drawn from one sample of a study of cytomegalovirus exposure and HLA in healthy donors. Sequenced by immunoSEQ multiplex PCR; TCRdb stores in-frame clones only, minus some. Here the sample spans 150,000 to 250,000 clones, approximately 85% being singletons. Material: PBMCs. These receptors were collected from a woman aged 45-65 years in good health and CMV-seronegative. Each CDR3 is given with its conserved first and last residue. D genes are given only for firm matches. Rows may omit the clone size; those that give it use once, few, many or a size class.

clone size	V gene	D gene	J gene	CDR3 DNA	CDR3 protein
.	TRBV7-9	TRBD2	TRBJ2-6	TGTGCCAGCAGCCGGACCCCGACTAGCGGCAAATCTGGGGCCAACGTCCTGACTTTC	CASSRTPTSGKSGANVLTF
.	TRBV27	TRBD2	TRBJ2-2	TGTGCCAGCAGAGAACTAGCGGGAGGCTCGACCGGGGAGCTGTTTTTT	CASRELAGGSTGELFF
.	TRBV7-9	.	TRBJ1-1	TGTGCCAGCAGCCCCCCAAAATTTGGAGACACTGAAGCTTTCTTT	CASSPPKFGDTEAFF
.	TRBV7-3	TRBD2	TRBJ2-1	TGTGCCAGCAGCTTGACTAGCGGAACCTACAATGAGCAGTTCTTC	CASSLTSGTYNEQFF
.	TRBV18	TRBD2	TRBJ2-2	TGTGCCAGCTCACCGGGACTAGAGGACACCGGGGAGCTGTTTTTT	CASSPGLEDTGELFF
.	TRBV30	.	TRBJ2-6	TGTGCCTGGAGTGTATATGGGGCCAACGTCCTGACTTTC	CAWSVYGANVLTF
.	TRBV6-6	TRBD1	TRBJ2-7	TGTGCCAGCAGGGGGACAGCTCCTCAATACGAGCAGTACTTC	CASRGTAPQYEQYF
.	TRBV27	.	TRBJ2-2	TGTGCCAGCAGTTTCGGGGATTGGAACACCGGGGAGCTGTTTTTT	CASSFGDWNTGELFF
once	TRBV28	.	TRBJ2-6	TGTGCCAGCAGACCCATCCCCGGGACAAATAACTCTGGGGCCAACGTCCTGACTTTC	CASRPIPGTNNSGANVLTF
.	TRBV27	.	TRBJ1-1	TGTGCCAGCAGCCTCGACTATCTAAGCACTGAAGCTTTCTTT	CASSLDYLSTEAFF
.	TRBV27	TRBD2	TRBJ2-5	TGTGCCAGCCCCCCGGGACTAGCGCCCGGGGAGCAGTACTTC	CASPPGLAPGEQYF
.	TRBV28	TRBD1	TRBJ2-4	TGTGCCAGCAGTCCCCGGGACAGGGCCAAAAACATTCAGTACTTC	CASSPRDRAKNIQYF
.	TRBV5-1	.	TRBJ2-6	TGCGCCAGCAGCTTTTTGGGCGATGGGGCCAACGTCCTGACTTTC	CASSFLGDGANVLTF
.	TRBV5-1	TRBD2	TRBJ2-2	TGCGCCAGCAGCTTGGAGGGGACTAGCGTTACCGGGGAGCTGTTTTTT	CASSLEGTSVTGELFF
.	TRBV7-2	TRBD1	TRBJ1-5	TGTGCCAGCAGCGGGGACAGGGGGGCTCAGCCCCAGCATTTT	CASSGDRGAQPQHF
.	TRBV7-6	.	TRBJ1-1	TGTGCCAGCAGCACCCGATCGGGGGGTGCTTTCTTT	CASSTRSGGAFF
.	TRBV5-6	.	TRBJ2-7	TGTGCCAGCAGCTTATGGGCGCGCGATGCTGAGTACTTC	CASSLWARDAEYF
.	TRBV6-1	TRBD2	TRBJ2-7	TGTGCCAGCAGTGAAACTAGCGGGAGCCCCTACGAGCAGTACTTC	CASSETSGSPYEQYF
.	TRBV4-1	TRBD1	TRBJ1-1	TGCGCCAGCAGCCAAGATCGTGGGGACAGGGACCCTGAAGCTTTCTTT	CASSQDRGDRDPEAFF
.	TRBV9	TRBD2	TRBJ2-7	TGTGCCAGCAGCGTAGGGACTAGCGGGAGGTTCGAGCAGTACTTC	CASSVGTSGRFEQYF
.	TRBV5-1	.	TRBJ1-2	TGCGCCAGCAGCCCACAGGAGTCTTTTTATGGCTACACCTTC	CASSPQESFYGYTF
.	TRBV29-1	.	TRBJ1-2	TGCAGCGTTGAAAATCCGGGATTTTCGCATGGCTACACCTTC	CSVENPGFSHGYTF
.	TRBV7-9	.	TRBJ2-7	TGTGCCAGCAGCTTAGCAGTGAGCTCCTACGAGCAGTACTTC	CASSLAVSSYEQYF
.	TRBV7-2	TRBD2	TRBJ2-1	TGTGCCAGCAGCTCTCGGACTAGCGGGAGGGTAGGGAATGAGCAGTTCTTC	CASSSRTSGRVGNEQFF
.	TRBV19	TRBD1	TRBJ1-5	TGTGCCAGTAGAGCCCCCTCAGGGGGCAGGAGCAATCAGCCCCAGCATTTT	CASRAPSGGRSNQPQHF
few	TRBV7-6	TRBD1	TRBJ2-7	TGTGCCAGCAGCTTAACGGGACAGGGGGCAGTGCAGTACTTC	CASSLTGQGAVQYF
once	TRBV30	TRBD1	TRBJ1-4	TGTGCCTTTGGGGACAGGGAACGGTGGAGTGAAAAACTGTTTTTT	CAFGDRERWSEKLFF
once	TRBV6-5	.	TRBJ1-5	TGTGCCAGCGGGAAGGGGCAGCCCCAGCATTTT	CASGKGQPQHF
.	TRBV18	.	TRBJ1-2	TGTGCCAGCTCACCATCGGGATATGGCTACACCTTC	CASSPSGYGYTF
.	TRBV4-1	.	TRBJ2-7	TGCGCCAGCAGCCCCAACACCTTCTCCTACGAGCAGTACTTC	CASSPNTFSYEQYF
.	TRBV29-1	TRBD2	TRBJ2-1	TGCAGCTCGGTGGGACTAGGTCGGGAAACCAATGAGCAGTTCTTC	CSSVGLGRETNEQFF
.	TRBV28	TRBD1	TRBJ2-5	TGTGCCAGCAGTCCAACAGGGGAAGAGACCCAGTACTTC	CASSPTGEETQYF
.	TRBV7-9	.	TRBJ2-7	TGTGCCAGCAGCTCCAGGGACTCCTATGACTACGAGCAGTACTTC	CASSSRDSYDYEQYF
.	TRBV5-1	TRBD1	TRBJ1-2	TGCGCCAGCAGCTTGGTAGGGACAGATTATGGCTACACCTTC	CASSLVGTDYGYTF
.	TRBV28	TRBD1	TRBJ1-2	TGTGCCAGCAGGACACCCGGGACAGGTCGGGGCTACACCTTC	CASRTPGTGRGYTF
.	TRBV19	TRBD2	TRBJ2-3	TGTGCCAGTAGTATAGGTCCTAGCGGGACTCCAGATACGCAGTATTTT	CASSIGPSGTPDTQYF
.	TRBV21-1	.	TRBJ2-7	TGTGCCAGCAGCTCCCGGACAGGGGGCTGCGAGCAGTACTTC	CASSSRTGGCEQYF
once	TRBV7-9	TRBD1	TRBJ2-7	TGTGCCAGCAGCTTTCTCCGGACAGGGGACTACGAGCAGTACTTC	CASSFLRTGDYEQYF
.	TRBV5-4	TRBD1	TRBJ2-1	TGTGCCAGCAGCCCCTACAGGGGTCGGAACAATGAGCAGTTCTTC	CASSPYRGRNNEQFF
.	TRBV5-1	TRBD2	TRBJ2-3	TGCGCCAGCAGCTTGGTAGCGCTAGCGGGAGCAGATACGCAGTATTTT	CASSLVALAGADTQYF
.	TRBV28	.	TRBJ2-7	TGTGCCAGCAGTTCGCTACCCGGCGGAAAAGGTCAAAACTACGAGCAGTACTTC	CASSSLPGGKGQNYEQYF